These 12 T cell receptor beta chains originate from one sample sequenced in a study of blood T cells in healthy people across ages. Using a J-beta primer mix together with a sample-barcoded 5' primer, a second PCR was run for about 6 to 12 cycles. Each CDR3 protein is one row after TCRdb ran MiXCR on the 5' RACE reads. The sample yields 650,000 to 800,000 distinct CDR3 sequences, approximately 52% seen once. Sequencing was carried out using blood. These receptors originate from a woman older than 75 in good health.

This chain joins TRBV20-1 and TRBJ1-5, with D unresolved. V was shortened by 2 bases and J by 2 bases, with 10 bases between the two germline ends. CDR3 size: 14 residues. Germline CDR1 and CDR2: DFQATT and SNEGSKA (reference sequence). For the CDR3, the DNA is TGCAGTGCTAGATACGGGTTTGGCAATCAGCCCCAGCATTTT. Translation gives CSARYGFGNQPQHF.

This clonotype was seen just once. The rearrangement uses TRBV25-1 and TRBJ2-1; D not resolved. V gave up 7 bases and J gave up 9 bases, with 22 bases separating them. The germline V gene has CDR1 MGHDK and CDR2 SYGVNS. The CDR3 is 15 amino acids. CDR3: CASTPREVSLSEQFF. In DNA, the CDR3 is TGTGCCAGCACCCCCCGTGAGGTAAGTCTAAGTGAGCAGTTCTTC.

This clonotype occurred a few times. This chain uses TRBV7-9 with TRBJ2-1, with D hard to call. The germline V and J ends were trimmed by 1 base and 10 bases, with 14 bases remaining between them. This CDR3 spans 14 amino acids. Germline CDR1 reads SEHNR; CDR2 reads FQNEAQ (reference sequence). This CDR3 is CASSLDQSSREQFF. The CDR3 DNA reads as TGTGCCAGCAGCTTAGACCAGAGTTCGCGGGAGCAGTTCTTC. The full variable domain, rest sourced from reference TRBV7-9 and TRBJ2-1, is DTGVSQNPRHKITKRGQNVTFRCDPISEHNRLYWYRQTLGQGPEFLTYFQNEAQLEKSRLLSDRFSAERPKGSFSTLEIQRTEQGDSAMYLCASSLDQSSREQFFGPGTRLTVL.

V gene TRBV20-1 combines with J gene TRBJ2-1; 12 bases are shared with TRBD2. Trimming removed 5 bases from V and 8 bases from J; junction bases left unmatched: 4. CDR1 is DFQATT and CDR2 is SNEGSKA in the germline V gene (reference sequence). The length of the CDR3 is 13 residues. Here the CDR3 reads CSALAGGPDEQFF. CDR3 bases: TGCAGTGCTCTAGCGGGAGGGCCCGATGAGCAGTTCTTC.

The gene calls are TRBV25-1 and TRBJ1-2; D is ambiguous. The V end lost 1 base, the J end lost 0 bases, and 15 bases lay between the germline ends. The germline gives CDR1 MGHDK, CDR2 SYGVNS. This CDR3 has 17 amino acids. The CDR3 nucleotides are TGTGCCAGCAGTGAATTGCCCGGACCAGAGACTAACTATGGCTACACCTTC. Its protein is CASSELPGPETNYGYTF.

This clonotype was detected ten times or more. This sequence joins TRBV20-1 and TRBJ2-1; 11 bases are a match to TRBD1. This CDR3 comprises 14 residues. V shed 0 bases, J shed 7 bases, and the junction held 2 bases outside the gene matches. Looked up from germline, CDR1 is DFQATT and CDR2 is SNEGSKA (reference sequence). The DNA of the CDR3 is TGCAGTGCTAGAGATGGGACAGGGGGTAATGAGCAGTTCTTC. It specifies CSARDGTGGNEQFF.

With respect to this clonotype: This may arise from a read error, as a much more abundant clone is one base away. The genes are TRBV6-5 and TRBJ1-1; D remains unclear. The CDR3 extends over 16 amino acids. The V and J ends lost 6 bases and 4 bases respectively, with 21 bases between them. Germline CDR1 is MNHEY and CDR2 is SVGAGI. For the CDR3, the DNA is TGTGCCAGCAGGGCCCCCCGAATCGACGGAAGCACTGAAGCTTTCTTT. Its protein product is CASRAPRIDGSTEAFF.

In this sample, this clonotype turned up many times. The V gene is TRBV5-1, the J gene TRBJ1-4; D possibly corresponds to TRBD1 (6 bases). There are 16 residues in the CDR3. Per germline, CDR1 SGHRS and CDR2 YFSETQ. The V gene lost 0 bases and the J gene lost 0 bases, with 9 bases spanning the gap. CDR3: CASSLGDTSTNEKLFF. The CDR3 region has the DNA TGCGCCAGCAGCTTGGGGGACACCTCAACTAATGAAAAACTGTTTTTT.

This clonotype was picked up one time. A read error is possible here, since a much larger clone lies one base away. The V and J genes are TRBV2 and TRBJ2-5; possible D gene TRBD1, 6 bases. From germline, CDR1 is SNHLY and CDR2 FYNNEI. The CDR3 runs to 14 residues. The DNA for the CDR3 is TGTGCCAGTACTACTCAGGGGTGGCAAGAGGCCCAGTACTTC. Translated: CASTTQGWQEAQYF.

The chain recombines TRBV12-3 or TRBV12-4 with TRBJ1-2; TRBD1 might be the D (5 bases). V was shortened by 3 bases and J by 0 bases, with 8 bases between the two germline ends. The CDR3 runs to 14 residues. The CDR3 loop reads CASSFDSTNYGYTF. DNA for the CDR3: TGTGCCAGCAGTTTCGACAGTACTAACTATGGCTACACCTTC.

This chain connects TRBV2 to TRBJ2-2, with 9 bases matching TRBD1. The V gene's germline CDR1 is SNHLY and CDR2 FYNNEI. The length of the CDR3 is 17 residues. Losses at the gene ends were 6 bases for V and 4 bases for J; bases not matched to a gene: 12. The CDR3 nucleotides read TGTGCCAGCAGGCCCGGGACAGGGATCGGGACCACCGGGGAGCTGTTTTTT. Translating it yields CASRPGTGIGTTGELFF. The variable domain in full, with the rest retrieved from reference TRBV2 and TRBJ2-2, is EPEVTQTPSHQVTQMGQEVILRCVPISNHLYFYWYRQILGQKVEFLVSFYNNEISEKSEIFDDQFSVERPDGSNFTLKIRSTKLEDSAMYFCASRPGTGIGTTGELFFGEGSRLTVL.

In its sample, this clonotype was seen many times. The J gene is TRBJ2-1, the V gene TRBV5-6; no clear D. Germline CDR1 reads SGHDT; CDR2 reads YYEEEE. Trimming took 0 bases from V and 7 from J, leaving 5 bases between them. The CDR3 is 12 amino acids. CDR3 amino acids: CASSLEWNEQFF. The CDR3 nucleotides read TGTGCCAGCAGCTTGGAATGGAATGAGCAGTTCTTC.